This T cell receptor beta chain originates from a study of early T cells in non-severe SARS-CoV-2 infection listed by TCRdb under 2021. Concerning the study at large: TCR sequencing used bulk RNA from unsorted whole blood, so alpha and beta chains could not be paired.

Receptor libraries were prepared by 5' RACE. The reads were generated on a NextSeq 500. To correct for sequencing error and PCR bias, the TCR library protocol tagged individual cDNA molecules with unique molecular identifiers. Sequencing covered both TCR alpha and beta chains, and within each sample the abundances of alpha and beta sequences were tightly co-correlated. Regarding the original processing steps: Decombinator V4 was used to annotate TCR sequences for V gene, J gene and CDR3. TCRs were defined as expanded if a significant change between any two time points was detected under a Poisson model with p below 0.0001. Abundances of TCRs were expressed as counts per million after normalisation to the total number of TCRs sequenced in each sample. TRAV1-2 paired with TRAJ12, TRAJ20 or TRAJ33 defined MAIT TCRs, while TRAV10 paired with TRAJ18 defined iNKT TCRs. A search of VDJdb, accessed on 1 November 2021, was run for TCRs annotated to CMV, EBV and SARS-CoV-2, with TCRs annotated for multiple antigens excluded. The public reads were quality trimmed at Q25 with fastp and then assembled into clones with MiXCR by TCRdb, keeping productive beta chains. One record per CDR3 amino acid sequence lists the most common genes and DNA. TCRdb's processing, not the study's, gives the V and J calls here. The sample includes 40,000 to 60,000 distinct CDR3 sequences, with around 7.7% observed a single time. In total, the top ten clones hold about 5.3% of the sample.

Set within a cohort of healthcare workers in London, UK, this nested case-control study involved weekly PCR testing of nasopharyngeal swabs along with blood sampling. Between 23 and 31 March 2020, the week of the UK lockdown, healthcare workers were enrolled and then followed up weekly for as long as 16 weeks. Study-level results and caveats: VDJdb matching was skewed toward anti-spike CD8 responses and likely underestimated virus-specific expansions by missing private and CD4 specificities.

Trimming takes 8 bases off V and 4 bases off J; junction bases not matched to a gene: 6. Including cysteine and phenylalanine, the CDR3 has 14 amino acids. Kept here is only the CDR3 DNA, which spans 42 bases and is read in frame from base 1. Reading the germline V gene gives CDR1 MNHEY and CDR2 SVGEGT. This clonotype has a count of ten or more. Its cognate antigen has yet to be identified. No much larger clonotype is one base removed from it; base qualities were not supplied. The chain couples TRBV6-2 or TRBV6-3 to TRBJ2-3, with 10 bases in between that match TRBD1. What was sequenced was whole blood. The clonotype originates from an adult who was a healthcare worker with PCR-confirmed SARS-CoV-2 infection or an uninfected control (not recorded which). The CDR3 corresponds to CASSSDRGSDTQYF. The bases are TGTGCCAGCTCCTCGGACAGGGGGTCAGATACGCAGTATTTT.